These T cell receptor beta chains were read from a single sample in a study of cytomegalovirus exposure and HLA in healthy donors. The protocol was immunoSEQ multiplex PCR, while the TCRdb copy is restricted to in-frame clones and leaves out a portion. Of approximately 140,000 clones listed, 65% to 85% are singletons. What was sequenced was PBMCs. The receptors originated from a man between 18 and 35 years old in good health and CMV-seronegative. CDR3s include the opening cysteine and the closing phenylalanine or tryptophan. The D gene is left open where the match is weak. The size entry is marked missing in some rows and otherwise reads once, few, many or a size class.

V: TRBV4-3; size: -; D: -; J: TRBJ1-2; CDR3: CASSDDGTREYGYTF; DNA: TGCGCCAGCAGCGACGACGGGACTCGGGAATATGGCTACACCTTC
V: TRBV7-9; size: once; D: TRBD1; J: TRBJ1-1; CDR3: CSSSTDRTGADTEAFF; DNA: TGTTCCAGCAGCACCGATCGGACAGGGGCGGACACTGAAGCTTTCTTT
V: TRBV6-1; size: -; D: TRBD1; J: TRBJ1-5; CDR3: CASSGTSGQGKLSNQPQHF; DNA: TGTGCCAGCAGTGGAACCTCAGGACAGGGGAAGTTGAGCAATCAGCCCCAGCATTTT
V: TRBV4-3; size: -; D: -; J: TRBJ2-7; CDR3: CASSQGGLVPGGEQYF; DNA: TGCGCCAGCAGCCAAGGCGGTTTAGTTCCTGGCGGCGAGCAGTACTTC
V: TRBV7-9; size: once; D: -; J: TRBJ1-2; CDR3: CASSPVLGGDYGYTF; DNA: TGTGCCAGCAGCCCAGTACTCGGAGGAGACTATGGCTACACCTTC
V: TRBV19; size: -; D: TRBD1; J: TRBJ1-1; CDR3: CASSRQGAKAFF; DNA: TGTGCCAGTAGTAGACAGGGGGCGAAAGCTTTCTTT
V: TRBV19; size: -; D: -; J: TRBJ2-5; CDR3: CASSIARWGSQTQYF; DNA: TGTGCCAGTAGTATAGCGCGGTGGGGCTCTCAGACCCAGTACTTC
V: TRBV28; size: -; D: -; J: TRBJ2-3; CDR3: CASSLTGSTDTQYF; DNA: TGTGCCAGCAGTTTAACGGGAAGCACAGATACGCAGTATTTT
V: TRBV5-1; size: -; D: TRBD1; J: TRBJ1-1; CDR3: CASSTGQGWDTEAFF; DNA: TGCGCCAGCAGCACCGGACAGGGGTGGGACACTGAAGCTTTCTTT
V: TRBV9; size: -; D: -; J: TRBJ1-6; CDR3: CASSEQGDPLASPLHF; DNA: TGTGCCAGCAGCGAACAGGGAGATCCTTTGGCCTCACCCCTCCACTTT
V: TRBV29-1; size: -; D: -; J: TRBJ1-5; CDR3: CSVSREVNQPQHF; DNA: TGCAGCGTTAGTCGGGAAGTCAATCAGCCCCAGCATTTT
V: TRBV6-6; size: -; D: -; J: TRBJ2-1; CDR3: CASSPREGVIYNEQFF; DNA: TGTGCCAGCAGTCCAAGGGAGGGGGTCATCTACAATGAGCAGTTCTTC
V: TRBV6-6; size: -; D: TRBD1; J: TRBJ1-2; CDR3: CASSDGQGVYGYTF; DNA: TGTGCCAGCAGTGACGGACAGGGAGTCTATGGCTACACCTTC
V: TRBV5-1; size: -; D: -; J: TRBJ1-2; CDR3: CASSLVRPSGGGYTF; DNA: TGCGCCAGCAGCTTGGTGCGTCCGTCGGGGGGTGGCTACACCTTC
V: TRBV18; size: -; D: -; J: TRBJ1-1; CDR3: CASSRNRDTEAFF; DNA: TGTGCCAGCTCGCGTAACAGGGACACTGAAGCTTTCTTT
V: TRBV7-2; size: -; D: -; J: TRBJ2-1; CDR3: CASSKLPRLTDLFF; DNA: TGTGCCAGCAGCAAGCTTCCGAGACTGACCGATTTGTTCTTC
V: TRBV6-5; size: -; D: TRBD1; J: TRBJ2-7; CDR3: CASSYSWDSVGEQYF; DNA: TGTGCCAGCAGTTACTCGTGGGACAGTGTGGGGGAGCAGTACTTC
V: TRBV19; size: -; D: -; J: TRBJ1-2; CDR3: CASSSPGFLNQGYGYTF; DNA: TGTGCCAGTAGTTCCCCGGGTTTCCTCAACCAGGGGTATGGCTACACCTTC
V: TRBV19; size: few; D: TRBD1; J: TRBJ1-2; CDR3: CASSLGTGANYGYTF; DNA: TGTGCCAGTAGCCTGGGGACAGGAGCCAACTATGGCTACACCTTC
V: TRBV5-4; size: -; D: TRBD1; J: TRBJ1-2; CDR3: CASTLTGVDGYTF; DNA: TGTGCCAGCACCCTGACAGGGGTTGATGGCTACACCTTC
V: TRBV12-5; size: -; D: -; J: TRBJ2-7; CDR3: CASGLTAFGGDEQYF; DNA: TGTGCTAGTGGTTTGACCGCCTTCGGGGGAGACGAGCAGTACTTC
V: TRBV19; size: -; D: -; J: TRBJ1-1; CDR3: CASSTPGRAREAFF; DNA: TGTGCCAGTAGTACCCCCGGCAGGGCCCGTGAAGCTTTCTTT
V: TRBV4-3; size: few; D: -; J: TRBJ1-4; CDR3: CASSQSVTNRDEKLFF; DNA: TGCGCCAGCAGCCAATCCGTCACCAACAGGGATGAAAAACTGTTTTTT
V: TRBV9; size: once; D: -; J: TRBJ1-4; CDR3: CASSVQGGEKLFF; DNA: TGTGCCAGCAGCGTACAGGGCGGAGAAAAACTGTTTTTT
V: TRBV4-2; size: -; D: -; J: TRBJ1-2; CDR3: CASSQDPPGERYGYTF; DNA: TGTGCCAGCAGCCAAGATCCGCCAGGGGAAAGGTATGGCTACACCTTC
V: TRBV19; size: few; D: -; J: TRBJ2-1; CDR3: CASSLGQPGNNEQFF; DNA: TGTGCCAGTAGTTTAGGACAGCCGGGTAACAATGAGCAGTTCTTC
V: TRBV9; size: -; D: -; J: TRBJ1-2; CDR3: CASSTRMGGPQGAYYGYTF; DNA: TGTGCCAGCAGCACCCGTATGGGAGGACCCCAAGGGGCCTACTATGGCTACACCTTC
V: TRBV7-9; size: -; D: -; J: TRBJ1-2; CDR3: CASSTGVYYGYTF; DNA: TGTGCCAGCAGCACCGGGGTTTACTATGGCTACACCTTC
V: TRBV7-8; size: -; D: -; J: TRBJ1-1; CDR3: CASSLSTGKTPGTEAFF; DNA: TGTGCCAGCAGCTTGTCAACCGGGAAAACCCCGGGGACTGAAGCTTTCTTT
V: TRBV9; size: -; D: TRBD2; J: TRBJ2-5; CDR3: CASSVDRSGETQYF; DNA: TGTGCCAGCAGCGTAGATCGTAGCGGGGAGACCCAGTACTTC
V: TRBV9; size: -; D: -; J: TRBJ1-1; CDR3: CASSVIGGEAFF; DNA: TGTGCCAGCAGCGTAATCGGCGGGGAAGCTTTCTTT
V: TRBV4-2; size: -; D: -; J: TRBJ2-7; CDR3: CASSQEQGTPREQYF; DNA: TGTGCCAGCAGCCAAGAACAAGGGACTCCCCGCGAGCAGTACTTC
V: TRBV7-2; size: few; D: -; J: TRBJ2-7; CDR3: CASSPGGPLYEQYF; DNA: TGTGCCAGCAGCCCAGGCGGGCCGCTCTACGAGCAGTACTTC
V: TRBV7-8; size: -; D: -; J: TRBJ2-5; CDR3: CASIRGETQYF; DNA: TGTGCCAGTATTCGGGGGGAGACCCAGTACTTC
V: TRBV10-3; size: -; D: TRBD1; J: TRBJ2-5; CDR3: CASSDRVKGHQETQYF; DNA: TGTGCCTCCTCGGACAGGGTAAAGGGTCACCAGGAGACCCAGTACTTC
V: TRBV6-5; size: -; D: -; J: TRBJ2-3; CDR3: CASSPIARSTDTQYF; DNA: TGTGCCAGCAGTCCCATAGCGAGAAGCACAGATACGCAGTATTTT
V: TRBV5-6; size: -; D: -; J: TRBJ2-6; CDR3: CASSPYGANVLTF; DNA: TGTGCCAGCAGCCCCTATGGGGCCAACGTCCTGACTTTC
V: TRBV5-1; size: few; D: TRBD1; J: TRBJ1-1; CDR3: CASSSLGQGNTEAFF; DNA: TGCGCCAGCAGCTCCCTCGGACAGGGGAACACTGAAGCTTTCTTT
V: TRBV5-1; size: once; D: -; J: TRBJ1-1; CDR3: CASTSTRGTEAFF; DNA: TGCGCCAGCACCTCGACAAGGGGCACTGAAGCTTTCTTT
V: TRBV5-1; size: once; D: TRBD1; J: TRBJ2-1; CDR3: CASSLGTGTGRHNEQFF; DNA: TGCGCCAGCAGCCTGGGCACCGGGACAGGGCGTCACAATGAGCAGTTCTTC
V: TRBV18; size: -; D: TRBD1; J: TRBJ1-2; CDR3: CASSPTGAGYGYTF; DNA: TGTGCCAGCTCACCAACAGGGGCGGGCTATGGCTACACCTTC
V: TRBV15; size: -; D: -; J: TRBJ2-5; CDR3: CATSRERQGKGETQYF; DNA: TGTGCCACCAGCAGAGAGAGGCAGGGGAAGGGAGAGACCCAGTACTTC
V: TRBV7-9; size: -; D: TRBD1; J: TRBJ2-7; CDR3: CASSLGWDREYEQYF; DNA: TGTGCCAGCAGCTTGGGGTGGGACAGGGAGTACGAGCAGTACTTC
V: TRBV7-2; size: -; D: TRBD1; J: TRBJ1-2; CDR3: CASSPQGAHYTF; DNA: TGTGCCAGCAGCCCCCAGGGGGCCCACTACACCTTC
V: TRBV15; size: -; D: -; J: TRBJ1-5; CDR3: CATSEWANQPQHF; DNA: TGTGCCACCAGCGAGTGGGCGAATCAGCCCCAGCATTTT
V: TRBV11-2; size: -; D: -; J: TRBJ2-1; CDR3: CASSLDRPRADEQFF; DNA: TGTGCCAGCAGCTTAGATCGCCCGAGGGCGGATGAGCAGTTCTTC
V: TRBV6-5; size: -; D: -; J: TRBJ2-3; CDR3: CASSYRGDTQYF; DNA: TGTGCCAGCAGTTACCGGGGTGATACGCAGTATTTT
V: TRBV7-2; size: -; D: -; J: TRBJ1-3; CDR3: CASSLGSYMGNTIYF; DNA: TGTGCCAGCAGCTTAGGGAGTTATATGGGAAACACCATATATTTT
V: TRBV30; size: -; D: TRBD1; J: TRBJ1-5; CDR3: CAWSADREDQPQHF; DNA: TGTGCCTGGAGTGCCGACAGGGAGGATCAGCCCCAGCATTTT
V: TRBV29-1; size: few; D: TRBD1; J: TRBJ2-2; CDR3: CSVGQGNTGELFF; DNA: TGCAGCGTGGGACAGGGAAACACCGGGGAGCTGTTTTTT
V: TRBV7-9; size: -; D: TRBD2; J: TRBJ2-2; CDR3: CASSSLGGTNTGELFF; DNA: TGTGCCAGCAGCTCCCTCGGGGGGACGAACACCGGGGAGCTGTTTTTT
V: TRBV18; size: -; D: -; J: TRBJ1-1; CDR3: CASSPQLRGEYTEAFF; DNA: TGTGCCAGCTCACCACAACTTCGGGGTGAGTACACTGAAGCTTTCTTT
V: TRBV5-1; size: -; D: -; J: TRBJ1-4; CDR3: CASSFGQNEKLFF; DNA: TGCGCCAGCAGCTTTGGACAGAATGAAAAACTGTTTTTT
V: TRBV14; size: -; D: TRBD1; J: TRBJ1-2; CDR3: CASSQGQGHYGYTF; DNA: TGTGCCAGCAGCCAAGGACAGGGTCACTATGGCTACACCTTC
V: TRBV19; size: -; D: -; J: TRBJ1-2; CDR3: CASMWTAGLGGYTF; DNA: TGTGCCAGTATGTGGACAGCCGGGCTGGGTGGCTACACCTTC
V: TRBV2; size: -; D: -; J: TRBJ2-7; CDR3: CASSEQGIGTYEQYF; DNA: TGTGCCAGCAGTGAACAGGGAATAGGCACCTACGAGCAGTACTTC
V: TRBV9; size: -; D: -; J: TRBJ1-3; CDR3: CASSATGNTIYF; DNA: TGTGCCAGCAGCGCCACTGGAAACACCATATATTTT
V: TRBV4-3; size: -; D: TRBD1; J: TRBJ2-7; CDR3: CASSPHINRDSIYEQYF; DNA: TGCGCCAGCAGCCCGCACATCAACCGGGACAGTATCTACGAGCAGTACTTC
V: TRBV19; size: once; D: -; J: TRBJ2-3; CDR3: CASSIGGAGSTDTQYF; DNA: TGTGCCAGTAGTATAGGCGGGGCGGGCAGCACAGATACGCAGTATTTT
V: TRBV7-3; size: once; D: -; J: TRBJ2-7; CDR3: CASSSRVDEQYF; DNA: TGTGCCAGCAGCTCCCGGGTGGACGAGCAGTACTTC